This entry describes one T cell receptor beta chain. These data originate in a study of blood T cell repertoires in COVID-19. At the level of the study: The origin of the acute and convalescent COVID-19 samples was the United States, Italy and Spain.

In germline, CDR1 is SNHLY, CDR2 FYNNEI. The CDR3 is 13 amino acids. V lost 4 bases and J 2 bases, leaving 8 bases between the germline ends. People in the exposed group encountered a COVID-19 case within 2 weeks before entering the study. As handled by the study authors: Cell counts per sample came from amplifying reference gene primers. Profiled with immunoSEQ multiplex PCR; TCRdb holds only in-frame clones, not every one. V and J calls and clone size are those listed in that table; D and trimming were worked out from the DNA. The data contain 200,000 or so clones, 80% to 90% of them singletons. This TCR derives from a woman aged 25 to 39 who had been exposed to COVID-19. This chain joins TRBV2 and TRBJ1-2; D remains ambiguous. Material for sequencing was PBMCs or T cells enriched from blood (not recorded which). The CDR3 DNA is TGTGCCAGCAGTGTAAGCCGAAACTATGGCTACACCTTC. Its protein is CASSVSRNYGYTF.